This T cell receptor (beta chain) was captured by sequencing in a study of a mutant IDH1 vaccine in newly diagnosed glioma. About this clone: No antigen is known for it.

Sample time point: week 5, during vaccination. Each vaccine dose was 300 ug of mutant IDH1 20-mer peptide, with topical imiquimod. Method: immunoSEQ multiplex PCR; TCRdb's copy keeps in-frame clones and lacks some. Of approximately 80,000 clones listed, roughly nine tenths are singletons. CDR1 and CDR2 from the germline V gene are MNHNS and SASEGT. This CDR3 comprises 13 residues. Trimming shortened V by 7 bases and J by 1 base, and 8 bases separated the two germline ends. The sequence derives from a woman aged 50 to 60 with glioma. Sequences were derived from PBMCs, sampled from a glioma patient whose treatment included an IDH1 peptide vaccine. The rearrangement uses TRBV6-1 and TRBJ2-4; D remains unclear. The CDR3 region has the DNA TGTGCCAGCACGGCCAGGGCCAAAAACATTCAGTACTTC. This translates into CASTARAKNIQYF.